This T cell receptor beta chain stems from a study of cytomegalovirus exposure and HLA in healthy donors. Study conclusions and caveats: The HLA-A and HLA-B alleles of most subjects were reportedly predicted accurately from TCR beta sequences. The authors later found most CMV-associated TCR beta chains appeared HLA-restricted. Indistinguishability led to the exclusion of some V segments, TRBV6-2 and TRBV6-3 included. Common viral pathogens seemed to be connected with several of the most significant clusters, according to a later analysis.

The PCR ran on 60 Vbeta and 13 Jbeta primers. Produced via immunoSEQ multiplex PCR; TCRdb's table is partial and in-frame only. The table includes some 120,000 clones, 55% to 75% detected once. The CDR3 runs to 15 residues. Germline CDR1 MRHNA, CDR2 SNTAGT. Trimming shortened V by 0 bases and J by 4 bases, and 12 bases separated the two germline ends. Of note for this clone: Its antigen remains unknown.

The receptor comes from a woman aged 40-49 years in good health and CMV-seropositive. The sequencing input was PBMCs. The V and J genes are TRBV6-4 and TRBJ1-1; a weak D match, TRBD1 (6 bases). The CDR3 protein is CASSDSMRGFTEAFF. The CDR3 coding sequence is TGTGCCAGCAGTGACTCGATGAGGGGGTTCACTGAAGCTTTCTTT.